One and the same sample provided the 16 T cell receptor beta chains below, sequenced in a study of blood T cells in healthy people across ages. Next came a second PCR, run for roughly 6 to 11 cycles, which used a sample-barcoded 5' primer along with a J-beta primer mix. TCRdb reprocessed the 5' RACE reads via MiXCR and lists one record per CDR3 protein. This table has approximately 600,000 distinct CDR3 sequences, about 53% appearing once. The sample taken for sequencing was blood. The receptors shown here come from a man aged 55 to 69 in good health.

Concerning this clonotype: A much larger clone lies one base from this, so it may be a read error. CDR3 residues: CASSHPAGDYDYTF. The DNA of the CDR3 is TGCGCCAGCAGCCACCCGGCAGGCGACTATGACTACACCTTC. The chain uses TRBV4-1 and TRBJ1-2; no definite D call. Germline V CDR1 and CDR2: MGHRA, YSYEKL. The CDR3 totals 14 residues.

This clonotype appeared many times. This chain uses TRBV18 with TRBJ2-7, with 7 bases fitting TRBD1. The CDR3 extends over 14 amino acids. The V segment lost 8 bases and the J segment 2 bases; nucleotides outside the gene matches: 9. Germline values: CDR1 KGHSH, CDR2 LQKENI. In DNA, the CDR3 is TGTGCCAGCAGCCCCCCAGGACAGGCCTACGAGCAGTACTTC. This translates into CASSPPGQAYEQYF.

A few counts support this clonotype. This rearrangement joins TRBV11-2 to TRBJ2-3, with a tentative D call TRBD1 (5 bases). Trimming removed 5 bases from V and 2 bases from J, with 17 bases in between. Germline loops: CDR1 SGHAT, CDR2 FQNNGV. The CDR3 spans 16 residues. The CDR3 protein is CASSPGWNDDTDTQYF. CDR3 nucleotide sequence: TGTGCCAGCAGCCCAGGGTGGAACGACGACACAGATACGCAGTATTTT.

V is TRBV3-1 and J is TRBJ2-1; 8 nucleotides line up with TRBD2. Trimming took 4 bases from V and 7 from J; bases not matched to a gene: 6. The CDR3 sequence is 14 residues long. The germline V gene encodes CDR1 LGHDT and CDR2 YNNKEL (reference sequence). The CDR3 sequence: CASSRREGLNEQFF. DNA for the CDR3: TGTGCCAGCAGCCGTCGGGAGGGCCTAAATGAGCAGTTCTTC.

The chain carries TRBV20-1 and TRBJ2-5, with D possibly called TRBD1 or TRBD2 (5 bases each). V was shortened by 4 bases and J by 3 bases, with 21 bases between the two germline ends. Per germline, CDR1 DFQATT and CDR2 SNEGSKA (reference sequence). CDR3 length equals 16 residues. The CDR3 here is CSAISTPGTLKETQYF. The DNA for the CDR3 is TGCAGTGCTATATCGACCCCCGGGACCCTAAAAGAGACCCAGTACTTC.

The count of this clonotype is one. The chain joins TRBV5-1 to TRBJ2-4; 7 nucleotides align to TRBD1. Germline V gives CDR1 SGHRS, CDR2 YFSETQ. The V gene end was trimmed by 3 bases and the J gene end by 4 bases; junction bases not matched to a gene: 4. There are 14 residues in the CDR3. The chain's CDR3 is CASSSGTDKNIQYF. The CDR3 DNA is TGCGCCAGCAGCTCCGGGACAGATAAAAACATTCAGTACTTC.

This clonotype was observed many times. This rearrangement joins TRBV6-1 to TRBJ2-7; no definite D call. Germline V gene data show CDR1 as MNHNS and CDR2 as SASEGT. The CDR3 length is 11 residues. V was cut by 5 bases and J by 4 bases, with 6 bases left in between. This chain's CDR3 is CASSSFYEQYF. Here the CDR3 DNA reads TGTGCCAGCAGTTCCTTTTACGAGCAGTACTTC.

The rearrangement joins TRBV12-3 or TRBV12-4 to TRBJ2-4; 10 bases align to TRBD1. Matching the DNA end better, TRBJ2-7 makes the J call doubtful. The CDR3 totals 15 residues. CDR3: CASSSTGTGVTEQYF. CDR3 bases: TGTGCCAGCAGTTCAACCGGGACAGGGGTTACCGAGCAGTACTTC.

This clonotype was seen a few times. The chain combines TRBV4-1 with TRBJ1-2, with no clear D. V was trimmed by 3 bases and J by 4 bases, leaving 9 bases between them. The V gene's germline CDR1 is MGHRA and CDR2 YSYEKL. There are 13 residues in the CDR3. This CDR3 is CASSHPGFYGYTF. Here the CDR3 DNA reads TGCGCCAGCAGCCATCCGGGCTTCTATGGCTACACCTTC.

J is TRBJ2-3 and V is TRBV4-1; unclear D gene. Germline values: CDR1 MGHRA, CDR2 YSYEKL. Trimming shortened V by 0 bases and J by 2 bases, and 15 bases separated the two germline ends. CDR3 length: 17 residues. The chain's CDR3 is CASSQDVGTEHTDTQYF. The DNA of the CDR3 is TGCGCCAGCAGCCAAGATGTAGGCACCGAACACACAGATACGCAGTATTTT.

Many counts were recorded for this clonotype. This sequence joins TRBV10-1 and TRBJ1-2; D gene ambiguous. The CDR3 runs 16 residues. CDR1 and CDR2 from the germline V gene are WNHNN and SYGVQD (reference sequence). Trimming took off 0 bases at V and 0 bases at J, with 11 bases between the two ends. For the CDR3, the DNA is TGCGCCAGCAGTGAGTCAGGGTTCCTATCTAACTATGGCTACACCTTC. It yields the protein CASSESGFLSNYGYTF.

The chain is built from TRBV7-8 and TRBJ2-3; maybe TRBD1 (6 bases). This CDR3 is 15 amino acids long. The germline gives CDR1 SGHVS, CDR2 FQNEAQ. V was cut by 5 bases and J by 4 bases, with 16 bases left in between. The CDR3 nucleotides are TGTGCCAGCAGCCCCGACCTTCACAGGGCAGATACGCAGTATTTT. It encodes CASSPDLHRADTQYF. The full variable domain, with the rest looked up from reference TRBV7-8 and TRBJ2-3, is GAGVSQSPRYKVAKRGQDVALRCDPISGHVSLFWYQQALGQGPEFLTYFQNEAQLDKSGLPSDRFFAERPEGSVSTLKIQRTQQEDSAVYLCASSPDLHRADTQYFGPGTRLTVL.

This clonotype was found once. The genes are TRBV6-2 or TRBV6-3 and TRBJ1-2; 11 bases agree with TRBD1. CDR1 MNHEY and CDR2 SVGEGT come from the germline V gene. The CDR3 has 13 residues. J lost 8 bases, V lost 5 bases, and 4 bases had no gene match. The CDR3 nucleotides are TGTGCCAGCAGTCCGGACAGGGGGCAAGGCTACACCTTC. It yields the protein CASSPDRGQGYTF.

About this clonotype: Compared with germline, one end of the junction differs, possibly owing to a read error. The rearrangement joins TRBV7-2 to TRBJ1-4, with D perhaps matching TRBD1 (5 bases). Germline lookup yields CDR1 SGHTA and CDR2 FQGNSA. CDR3 length: 14 residues. The CDR3 DNA sequence: TGTGTCAGCAAACCAGGGCCAACTAATGAAAAACTGTTTTTT. Translated: CVSKPGPTNEKLFF.

In this sample, this clonotype turned up a few times. This sequence joins TRBV9 and TRBJ2-7; a weak D match, TRBD2 (6 bases). Trimming left V 3 bases short and J 6 bases short, with 13 bases between. Germline V gene data show CDR1 as SGDLS and CDR2 as YYNGEE. The CDR3 contains 13 residues. In nucleotides, the CDR3 is TGTGCCAGCAGCGCCCAAGGAGGGACCGAGCAGTACTTC. Its translation: CASSAQGGTEQYF.

The genes are TRBV20-1 and TRBJ2-3; the D gene is possibly TRBD2 (6 bases). Trimming took off 7 bases at V and 0 bases at J, with 14 bases between the two ends. The V gene's germline CDR1 is DFQATT and CDR2 SNEGSKA (reference sequence). The CDR3 length is 14 residues. The CDR3 is CSGLKGTSTDTQYF. The CDR3 coding sequence is TGCAGTGGCCTCAAGGGGACTAGCACAGATACGCAGTATTTT.